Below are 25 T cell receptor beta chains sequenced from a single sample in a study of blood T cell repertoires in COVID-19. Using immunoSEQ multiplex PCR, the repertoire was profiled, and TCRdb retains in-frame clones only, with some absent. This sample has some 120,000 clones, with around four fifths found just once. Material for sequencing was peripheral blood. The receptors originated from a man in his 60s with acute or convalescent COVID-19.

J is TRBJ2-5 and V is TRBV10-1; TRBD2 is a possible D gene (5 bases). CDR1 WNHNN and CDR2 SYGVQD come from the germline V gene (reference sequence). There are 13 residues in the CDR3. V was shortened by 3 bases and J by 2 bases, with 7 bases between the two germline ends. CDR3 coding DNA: TGCGCCAGCAGTGATGCGGGTCAAGAGACCCAGTACTTC. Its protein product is CASSDAGQETQYF.

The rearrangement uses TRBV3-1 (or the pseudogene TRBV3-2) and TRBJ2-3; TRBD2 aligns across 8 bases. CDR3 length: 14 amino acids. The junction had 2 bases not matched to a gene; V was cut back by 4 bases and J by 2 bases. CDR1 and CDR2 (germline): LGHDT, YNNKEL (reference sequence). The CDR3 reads CASSPLAATDTQYF. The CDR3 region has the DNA TGTGCCAGCAGCCCACTAGCGGCCACAGATACGCAGTATTTT.

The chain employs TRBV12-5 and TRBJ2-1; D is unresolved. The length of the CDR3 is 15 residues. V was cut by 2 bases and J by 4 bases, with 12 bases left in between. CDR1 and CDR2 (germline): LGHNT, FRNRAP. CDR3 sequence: CASGLSRSFYNEQFF. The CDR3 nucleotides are TGTGCTAGTGGTTTGTCTAGGTCCTTTTACAATGAGCAGTTCTTC.

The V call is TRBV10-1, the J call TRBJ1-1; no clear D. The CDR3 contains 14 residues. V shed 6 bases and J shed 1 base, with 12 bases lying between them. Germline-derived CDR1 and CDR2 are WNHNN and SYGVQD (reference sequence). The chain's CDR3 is CASSPGGQNTEAFF. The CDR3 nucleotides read TGCGCCAGCAGCCCTGGCGGGCAGAACACTGAAGCTTTCTTT.

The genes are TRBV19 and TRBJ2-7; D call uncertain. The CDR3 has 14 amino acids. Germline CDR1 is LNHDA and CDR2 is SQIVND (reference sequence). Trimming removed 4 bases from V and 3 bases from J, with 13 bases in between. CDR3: CASSTQTDFYEQYF. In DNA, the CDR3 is TGTGCCAGTAGTACCCAGACCGACTTCTACGAGCAGTACTTC.

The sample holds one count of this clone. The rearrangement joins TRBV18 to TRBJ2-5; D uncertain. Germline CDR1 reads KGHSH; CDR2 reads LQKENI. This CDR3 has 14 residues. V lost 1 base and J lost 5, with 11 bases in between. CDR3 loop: CASSPLRESETQYF. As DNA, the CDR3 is TGTGCCAGCTCACCACTGAGAGAATCGGAGACCCAGTACTTC. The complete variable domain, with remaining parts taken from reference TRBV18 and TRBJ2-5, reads NAGVMQNPRHLVRRRGQEARLRCSPMKGHSHVYWYRQLPEEGLKFMVYLQKENIIDESGMPKERFSAEFPKEGPSILRIQQVVRGDSAAYFCASSPLRESETQYFGPGTRLLVL.

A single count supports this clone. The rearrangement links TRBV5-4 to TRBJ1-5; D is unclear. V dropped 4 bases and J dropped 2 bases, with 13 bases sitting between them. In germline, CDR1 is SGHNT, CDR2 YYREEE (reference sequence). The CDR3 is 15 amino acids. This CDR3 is CASSRDPAGNQPQHF. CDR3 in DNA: TGTGCCAGCAGCCGGGATCCCGCCGGCAATCAGCCCCAGCATTTT. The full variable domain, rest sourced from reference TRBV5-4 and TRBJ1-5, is ETGVTQSPTHLIKTRGQQVTLRCSSQSGHNTVSWYQQALGQGPQFIFQYYREEENGRGNFPPRFSGLQFPNYSSELNVNALELDDSALYLCASSRDPAGNQPQHFGDGTRLSIL.

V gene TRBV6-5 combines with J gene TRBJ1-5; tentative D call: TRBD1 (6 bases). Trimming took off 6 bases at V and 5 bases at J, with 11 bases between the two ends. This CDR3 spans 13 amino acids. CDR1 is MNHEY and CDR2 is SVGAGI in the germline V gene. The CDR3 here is CASRPDRHQPQHF. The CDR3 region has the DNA TGTGCCAGCAGGCCGGACAGACATCAGCCCCAGCATTTT.

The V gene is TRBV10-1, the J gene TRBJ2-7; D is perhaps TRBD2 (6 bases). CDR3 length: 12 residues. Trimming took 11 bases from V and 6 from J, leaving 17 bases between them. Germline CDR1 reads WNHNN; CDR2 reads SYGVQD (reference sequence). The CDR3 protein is CAAGLRRPEQYF. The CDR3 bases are TGCGCCGCGGGACTGAGACGTCCCGAGCAGTACTTC.

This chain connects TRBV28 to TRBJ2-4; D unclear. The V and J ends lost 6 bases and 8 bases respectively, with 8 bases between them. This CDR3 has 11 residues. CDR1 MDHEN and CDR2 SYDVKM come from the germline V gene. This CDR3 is CASSSPDIQYF. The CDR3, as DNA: TGTGCCAGCAGCTCCCCTGACATTCAGTACTTC.

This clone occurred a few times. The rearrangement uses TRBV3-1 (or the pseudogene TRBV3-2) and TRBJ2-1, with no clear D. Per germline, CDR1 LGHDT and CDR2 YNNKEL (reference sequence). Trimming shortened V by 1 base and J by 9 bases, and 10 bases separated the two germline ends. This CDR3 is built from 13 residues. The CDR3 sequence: CASSQARFIEQFF. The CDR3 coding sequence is TGTGCCAGCAGCCAAGCTCGGTTTATTGAGCAGTTCTTC.

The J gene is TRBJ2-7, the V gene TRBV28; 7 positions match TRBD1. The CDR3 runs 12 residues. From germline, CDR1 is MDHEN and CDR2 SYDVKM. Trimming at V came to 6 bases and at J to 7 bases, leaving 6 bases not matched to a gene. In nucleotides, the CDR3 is TGTGCCAGCAGCCGACAGGGTGTGGAGCAGTACTTC. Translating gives CASSRQGVEQYF. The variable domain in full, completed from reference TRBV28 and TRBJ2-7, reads DVKVTQSSRYLVKRTGEKVFLECVQDMDHENMFWYRQDPGLGLRLIYFSYDVKMKEKGDIPEGYSVSREKKERFSLILESASTNQTSMYLCASSRQGVEQYFGPGTRLTVT.

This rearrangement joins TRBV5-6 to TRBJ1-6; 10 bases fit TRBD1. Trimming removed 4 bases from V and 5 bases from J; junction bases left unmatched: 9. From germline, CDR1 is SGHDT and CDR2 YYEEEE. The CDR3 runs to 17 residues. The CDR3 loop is CASSASWGQGNNSPLHF. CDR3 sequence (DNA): TGTGCCAGCAGCGCCTCCTGGGGACAGGGGAATAATTCACCCCTCCACTTT. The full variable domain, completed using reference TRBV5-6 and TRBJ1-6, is DAGVTQSPTHLIKTRGQQVTLRCSPKSGHDTVSWYQQALGQGPQFIFQYYEEEERQRGNFPDRFSGHQFPNYSSELNVNALLLGDSALYLCASSASWGQGNNSPLHFGNGTRLTVT.

The CDR3 DNA reads TGTGCCAGCAGCCCTGGGGGCGCATACAATGAGCAGTTCTTC. It codes for CASSPGGAYNEQFF. The chain recombines TRBV6-2 or TRBV6-3 with TRBJ2-1; a weak D match, TRBD1 (6 bases). The ends were cut back, 6 bases at V and 4 bases at J, with 13 bases in the middle. The CDR3 consists of 14 residues. Germline V gives CDR1 MNHEY, CDR2 SVGEGT.

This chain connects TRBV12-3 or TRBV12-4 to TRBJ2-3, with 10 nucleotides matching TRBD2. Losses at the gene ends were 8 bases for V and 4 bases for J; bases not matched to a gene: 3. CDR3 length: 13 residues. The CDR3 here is CASCLAGADTQYF. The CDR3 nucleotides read TGTGCCAGCTGTCTAGCGGGAGCAGATACGCAGTATTTT.

The DNA of the CDR3 is TGCGCCAGCAGTCACCTTGGACAGACCCCCTACGAGCAGTACTTC. Translation gives CASSHLGQTPYEQYF. This chain connects TRBV23-1 to TRBJ2-7, with D possibly matching TRBD1 (6 bases). TRBV23-1 is placed among ORFs of uncertain function. The CDR3 is 15 residues long. Trimming took off 3 bases at V and 2 bases at J, with 14 bases between the two ends.

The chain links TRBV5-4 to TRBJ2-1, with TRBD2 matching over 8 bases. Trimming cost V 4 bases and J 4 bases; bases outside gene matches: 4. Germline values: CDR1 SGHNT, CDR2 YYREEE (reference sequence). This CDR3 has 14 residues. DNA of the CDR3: TGTGCCAGCAGCCCCTCTAGCGGGTACAATGAGCAGTTCTTC. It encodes CASSPSSGYNEQFF. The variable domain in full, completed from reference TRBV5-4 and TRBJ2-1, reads ETGVTQSPTHLIKTRGQQVTLRCSSQSGHNTVSWYQQALGQGPQFIFQYYREEENGRGNFPPRFSGLQFPNYSSELNVNALELDDSALYLCASSPSSGYNEQFFGPGTRLTVL.

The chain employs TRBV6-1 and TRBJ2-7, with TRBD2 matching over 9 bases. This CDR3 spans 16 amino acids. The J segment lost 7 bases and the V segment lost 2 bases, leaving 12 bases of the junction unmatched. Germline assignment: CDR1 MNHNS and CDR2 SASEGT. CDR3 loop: CASSEYGGRAFEEQYF. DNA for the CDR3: TGTGCCAGCAGTGAATACGGCGGGAGGGCCTTTGAGGAGCAGTACTTC.

CDR3 sequence (DNA): TGTGCCAGCAGCTTACGGTCCGACTACTATGGCTACACCTTC. Translated, it gives CASSLRSDYYGYTF. The J gene is TRBJ1-2, the V gene TRBV5-4; D gene uncertain. The CDR3 has 14 residues. From germline, CDR1 is SGHNT and CDR2 YYREEE (reference sequence). Trimming removed 2 bases from V and 3 bases from J, with 11 bases in between.

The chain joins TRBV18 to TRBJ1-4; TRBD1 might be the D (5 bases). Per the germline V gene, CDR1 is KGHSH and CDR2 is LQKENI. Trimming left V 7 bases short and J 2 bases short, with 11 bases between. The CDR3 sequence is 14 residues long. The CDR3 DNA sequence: TGTGCCAGCTACTCAGGGTCTACTAATGAAAAACTGTTTTTT. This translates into CASYSGSTNEKLFF.

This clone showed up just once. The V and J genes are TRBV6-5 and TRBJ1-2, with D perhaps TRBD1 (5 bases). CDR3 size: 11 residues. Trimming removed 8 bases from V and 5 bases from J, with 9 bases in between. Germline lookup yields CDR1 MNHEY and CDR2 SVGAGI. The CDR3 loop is CASPKGYGYTF. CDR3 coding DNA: TGTGCCAGCCCCAAGGGGTATGGCTACACCTTC.

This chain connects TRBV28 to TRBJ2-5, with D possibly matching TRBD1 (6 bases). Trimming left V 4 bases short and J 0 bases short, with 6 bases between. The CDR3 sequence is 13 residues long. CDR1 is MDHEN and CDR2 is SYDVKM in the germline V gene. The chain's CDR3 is CASSWGHQETQYF. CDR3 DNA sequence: TGTGCCAGCAGTTGGGGGCACCAAGAGACCCAGTACTTC.

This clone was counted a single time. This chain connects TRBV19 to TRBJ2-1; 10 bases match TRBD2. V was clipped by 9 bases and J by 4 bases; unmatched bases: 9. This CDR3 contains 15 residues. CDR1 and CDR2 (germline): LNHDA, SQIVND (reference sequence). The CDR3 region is CASQIAGGGYNEQFF. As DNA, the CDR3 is TGTGCCAGCCAAATAGCGGGAGGAGGGTACAATGAGCAGTTCTTC.

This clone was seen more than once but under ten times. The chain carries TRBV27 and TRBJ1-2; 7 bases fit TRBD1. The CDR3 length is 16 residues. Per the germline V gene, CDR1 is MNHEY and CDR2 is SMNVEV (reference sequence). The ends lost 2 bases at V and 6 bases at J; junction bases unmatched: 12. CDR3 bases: TGTGCCAGCAGTTTAAGATACCTAATAGGGGGCCATGGCTACACCTTC. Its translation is CASSLRYLIGGHGYTF.

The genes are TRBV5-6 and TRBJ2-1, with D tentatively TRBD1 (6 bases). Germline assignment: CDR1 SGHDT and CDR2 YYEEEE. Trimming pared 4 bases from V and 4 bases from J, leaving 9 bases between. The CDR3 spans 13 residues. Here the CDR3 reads CASSPGDYNEQFF. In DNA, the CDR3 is TGTGCCAGCAGCCCAGGGGATTACAATGAGCAGTTCTTC. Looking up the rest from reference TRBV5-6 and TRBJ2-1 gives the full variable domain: DAGVTQSPTHLIKTRGQQVTLRCSPKSGHDTVSWYQQALGQGPQFIFQYYEEEERQRGNFPDRFSGHQFPNYSSELNVNALLLGDSALYLCASSPGDYNEQFFGPGTRLTVL.